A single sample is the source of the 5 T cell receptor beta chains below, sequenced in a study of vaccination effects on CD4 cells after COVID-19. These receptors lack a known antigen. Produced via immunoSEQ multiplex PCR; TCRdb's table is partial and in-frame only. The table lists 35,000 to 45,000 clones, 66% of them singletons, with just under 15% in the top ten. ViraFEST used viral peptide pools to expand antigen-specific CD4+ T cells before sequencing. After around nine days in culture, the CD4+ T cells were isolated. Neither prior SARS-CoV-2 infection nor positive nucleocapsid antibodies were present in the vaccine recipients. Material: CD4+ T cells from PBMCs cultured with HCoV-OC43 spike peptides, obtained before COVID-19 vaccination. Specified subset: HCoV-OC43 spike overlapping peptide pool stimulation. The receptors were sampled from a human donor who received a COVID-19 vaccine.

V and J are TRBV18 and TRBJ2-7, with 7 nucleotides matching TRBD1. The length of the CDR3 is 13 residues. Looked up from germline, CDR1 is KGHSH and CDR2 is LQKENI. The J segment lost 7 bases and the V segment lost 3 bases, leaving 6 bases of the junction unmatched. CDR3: CASSPRDRGEQYF. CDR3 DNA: TGTGCCAGCTCACCCCGGGACAGAGGTGAGCAGTACTTC.

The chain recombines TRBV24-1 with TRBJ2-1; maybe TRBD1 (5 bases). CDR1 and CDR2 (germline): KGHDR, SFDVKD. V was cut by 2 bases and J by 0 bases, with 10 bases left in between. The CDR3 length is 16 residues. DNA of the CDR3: TGTGCCACCAGTGATTCCAGGGCTGGCTCCTACAATGAGCAGTTCTTC. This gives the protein CATSDSRAGSYNEQFF.

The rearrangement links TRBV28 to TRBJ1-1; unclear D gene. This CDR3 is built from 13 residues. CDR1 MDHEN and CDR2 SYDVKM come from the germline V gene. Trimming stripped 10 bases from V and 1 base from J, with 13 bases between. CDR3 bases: TGTGCCACTATCGGGTGGAAGAACACTGAAGCTTTCTTT. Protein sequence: CATIGWKNTEAFF.

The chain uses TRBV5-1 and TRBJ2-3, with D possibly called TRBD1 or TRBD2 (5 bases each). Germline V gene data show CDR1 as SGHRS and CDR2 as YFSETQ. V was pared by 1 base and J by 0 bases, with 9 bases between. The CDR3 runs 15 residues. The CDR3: CASSLLGDSTDTQYF. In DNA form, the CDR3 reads TGCGCCAGCAGCTTGTTGGGGGACAGCACAGATACGCAGTATTTT.

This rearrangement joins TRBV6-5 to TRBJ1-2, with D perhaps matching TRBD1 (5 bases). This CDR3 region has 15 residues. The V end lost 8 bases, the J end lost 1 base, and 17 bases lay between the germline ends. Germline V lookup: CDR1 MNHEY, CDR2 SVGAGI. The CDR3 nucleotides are TGTGCCAGCGGAAATTCCGGGACTTATAACTATGGCTACACCTTC. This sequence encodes CASGNSGTYNYGYTF.